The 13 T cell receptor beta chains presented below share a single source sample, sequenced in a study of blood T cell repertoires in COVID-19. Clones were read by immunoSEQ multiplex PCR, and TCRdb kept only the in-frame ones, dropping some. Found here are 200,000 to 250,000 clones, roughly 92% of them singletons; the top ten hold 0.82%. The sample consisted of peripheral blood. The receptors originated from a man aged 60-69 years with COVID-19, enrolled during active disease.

The CDR3 region has the DNA TGTGCCAGCAGTTACTCCGGGACTAGCGTCGGAGAGACCCAGTACTTC. This sequence encodes CASSYSGTSVGETQYF. This rearrangement joins TRBV6-5 to TRBJ2-5; 10 nucleotides align to TRBD2. The CDR3 covers 16 residues. Trimming at V came to 0 bases and at J to 4 bases, leaving 5 bases not matched to a gene. Germline assignment: CDR1 MNHEY and CDR2 SVGAGI.

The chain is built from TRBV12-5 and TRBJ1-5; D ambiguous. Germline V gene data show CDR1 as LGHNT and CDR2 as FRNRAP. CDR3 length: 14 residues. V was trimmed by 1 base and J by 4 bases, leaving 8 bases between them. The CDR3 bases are TGTGCTAGTGGTTTGGCAGGCCGGAATCAGCCCCAGCATTTT. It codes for CASGLAGRNQPQHF.

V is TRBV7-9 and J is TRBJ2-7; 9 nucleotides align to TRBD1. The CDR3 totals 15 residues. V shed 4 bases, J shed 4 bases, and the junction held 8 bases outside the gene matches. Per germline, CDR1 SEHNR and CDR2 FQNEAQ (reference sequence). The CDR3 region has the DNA TGTGCCAGCAGCTCTGGGACAGGGAAGACTTACGAGCAGTACTTC. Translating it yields CASSSGTGKTYEQYF. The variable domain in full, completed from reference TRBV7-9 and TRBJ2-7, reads DTGVSQNPRHKITKRGQNVTFRCDPISEHNRLYWYRQTLGQGPEFLTYFQNEAQLEKSRLLSDRFSAERPKGSFSTLEIQRTEQGDSAMYLCASSSGTGKTYEQYFGPGTRLTVT.

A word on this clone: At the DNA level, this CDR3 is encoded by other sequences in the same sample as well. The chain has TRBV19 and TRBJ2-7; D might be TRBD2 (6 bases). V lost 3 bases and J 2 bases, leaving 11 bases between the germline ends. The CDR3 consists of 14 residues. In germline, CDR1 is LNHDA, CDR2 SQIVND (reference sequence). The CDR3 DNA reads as TGTGCCAGTAGTATTGCGGGGATCCCCTACGAGCAGTACTTC. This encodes CASSIAGIPYEQYF.

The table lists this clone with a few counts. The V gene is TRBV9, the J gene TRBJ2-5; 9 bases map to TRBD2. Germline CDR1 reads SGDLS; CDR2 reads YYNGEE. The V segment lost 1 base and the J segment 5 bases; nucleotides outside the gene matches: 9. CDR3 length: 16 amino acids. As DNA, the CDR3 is TGTGCCAGCAGCGTAACAGCGGGGGGATTTGGCGAGACCCAGTACTTC. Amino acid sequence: CASSVTAGGFGETQYF.

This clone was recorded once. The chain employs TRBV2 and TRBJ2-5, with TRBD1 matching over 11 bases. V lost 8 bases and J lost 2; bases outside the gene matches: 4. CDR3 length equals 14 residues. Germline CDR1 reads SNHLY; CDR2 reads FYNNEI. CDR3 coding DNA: TGTGCCAGCGTGGGACAGGGGGGACAAGAGACCCAGTACTTC. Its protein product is CASVGQGGQETQYF.

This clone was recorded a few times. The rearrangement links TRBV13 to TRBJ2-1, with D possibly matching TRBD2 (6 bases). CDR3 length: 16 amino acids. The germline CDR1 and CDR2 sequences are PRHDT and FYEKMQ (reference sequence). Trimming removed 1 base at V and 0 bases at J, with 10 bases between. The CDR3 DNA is TGTGCCAGCAGCTTAGAGCGGGCGATCTCCTACAATGAGCAGTTCTTC. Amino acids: CASSLERAISYNEQFF.

CDR3 amino acids: CASSLGLDREAGELFF. The CDR3 DNA follows: TGTGCCAGCAGCTTAGGGTTGGACAGGGAGGCCGGGGAGCTGTTTTTT. This rearrangement joins TRBV11-3 to TRBJ2-2, with 8 bases that match TRBD1. The CDR3 runs to 16 residues. Trimming took 1 base from V and 6 from J; bases not matched to a gene: 7. CDR1 SGHNT and CDR2 YENEEA come from the germline V gene.

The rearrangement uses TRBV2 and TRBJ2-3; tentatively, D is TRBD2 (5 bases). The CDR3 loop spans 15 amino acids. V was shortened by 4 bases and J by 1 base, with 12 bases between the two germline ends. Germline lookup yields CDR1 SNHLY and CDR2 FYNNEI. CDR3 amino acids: CASSAPSSRTDTQYF. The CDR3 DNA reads TGTGCCAGCAGTGCACCTAGCTCCCGCACAGATACGCAGTATTTT.

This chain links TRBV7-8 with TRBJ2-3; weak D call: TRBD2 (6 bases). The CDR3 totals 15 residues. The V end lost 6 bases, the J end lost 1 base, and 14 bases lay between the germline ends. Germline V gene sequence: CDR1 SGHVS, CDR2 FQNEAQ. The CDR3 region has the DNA TGTGCCAGCAGGTATGGGGGACTTGGCACAGATACGCAGTATTTT. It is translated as CASRYGGLGTDTQYF.

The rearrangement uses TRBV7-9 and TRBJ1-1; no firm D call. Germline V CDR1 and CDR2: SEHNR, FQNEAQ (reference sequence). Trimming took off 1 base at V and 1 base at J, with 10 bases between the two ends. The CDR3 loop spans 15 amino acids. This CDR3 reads CASSLVRGKNTEAFF. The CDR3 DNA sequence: TGTGCCAGCAGCTTAGTGCGGGGAAAGAACACTGAAGCTTTCTTT.

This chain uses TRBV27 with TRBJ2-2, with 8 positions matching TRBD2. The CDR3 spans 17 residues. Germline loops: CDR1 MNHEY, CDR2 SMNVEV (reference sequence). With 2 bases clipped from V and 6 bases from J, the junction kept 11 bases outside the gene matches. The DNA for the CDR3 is TGTGCCAGCAGTTTAACGGCGGGGGGCGTCCTATCCGGGGAGCTGTTTTTT. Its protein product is CASSLTAGGVLSGELFF.

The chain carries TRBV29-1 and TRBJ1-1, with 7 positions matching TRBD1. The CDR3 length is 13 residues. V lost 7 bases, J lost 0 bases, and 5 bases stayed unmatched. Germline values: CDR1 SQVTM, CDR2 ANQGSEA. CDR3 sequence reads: CSAKQGLNTEAFF. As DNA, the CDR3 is TGCAGCGCCAAACAGGGGCTGAACACTGAAGCTTTCTTT.